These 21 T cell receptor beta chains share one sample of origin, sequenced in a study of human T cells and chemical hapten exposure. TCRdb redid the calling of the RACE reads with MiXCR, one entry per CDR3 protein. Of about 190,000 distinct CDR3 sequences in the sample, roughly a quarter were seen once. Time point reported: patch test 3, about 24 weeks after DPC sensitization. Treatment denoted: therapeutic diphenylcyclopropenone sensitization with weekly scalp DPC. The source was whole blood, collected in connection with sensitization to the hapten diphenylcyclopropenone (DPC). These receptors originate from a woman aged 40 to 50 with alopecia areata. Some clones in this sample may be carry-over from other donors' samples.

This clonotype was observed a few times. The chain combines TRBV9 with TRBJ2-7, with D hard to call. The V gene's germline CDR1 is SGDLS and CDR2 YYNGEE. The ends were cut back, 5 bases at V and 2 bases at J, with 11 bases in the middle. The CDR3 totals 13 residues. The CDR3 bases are TGTGCCAGCAGTCCTAGAGGAACCTACGAGCAGTACTTC. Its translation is CASSPRGTYEQYF.

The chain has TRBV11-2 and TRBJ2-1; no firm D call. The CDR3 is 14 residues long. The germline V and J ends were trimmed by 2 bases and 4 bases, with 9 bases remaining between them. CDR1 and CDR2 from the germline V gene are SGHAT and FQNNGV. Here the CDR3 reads CASSLWQRYNEQFF. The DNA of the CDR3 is TGTGCCAGCAGCTTATGGCAGCGATACAATGAGCAGTTCTTC.

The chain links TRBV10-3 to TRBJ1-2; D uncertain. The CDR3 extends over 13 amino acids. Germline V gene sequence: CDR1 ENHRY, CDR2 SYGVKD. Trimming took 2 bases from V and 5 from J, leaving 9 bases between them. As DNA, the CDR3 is TGTGCCATCAGTGAGGGTGTCGGGTATGGCTACACCTTC. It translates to CAISEGVGYGYTF.

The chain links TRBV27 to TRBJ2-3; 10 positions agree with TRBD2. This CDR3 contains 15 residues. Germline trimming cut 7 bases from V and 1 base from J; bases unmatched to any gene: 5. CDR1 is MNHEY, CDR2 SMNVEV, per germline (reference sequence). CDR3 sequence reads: CASKRTSGRTDTQYF. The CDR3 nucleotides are TGTGCCAGCAAACGGACTAGCGGACGCACAGATACGCAGTATTTT.

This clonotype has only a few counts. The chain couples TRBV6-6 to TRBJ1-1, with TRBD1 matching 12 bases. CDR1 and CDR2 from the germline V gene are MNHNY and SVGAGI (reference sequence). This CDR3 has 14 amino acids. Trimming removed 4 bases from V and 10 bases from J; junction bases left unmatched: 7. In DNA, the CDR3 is TGTGCCAGCAGTTCGACCGGGACAGGGGGCTTAGCTTTCTTT. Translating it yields CASSSTGTGGLAFF.

CDR3 sequence reads: CASSVHGGAYEQYF. The CDR3, as DNA: TGTGCCAGCAGTGTTCATGGGGGGGCCTACGAGCAGTACTTC. The chain uses TRBV2 and TRBJ2-7; 7 nucleotides agree with TRBD2. Germline CDR1 and CDR2: SNHLY and FYNNEI. Trimming removed 4 bases from V and 2 bases from J; junction bases left unmatched: 5. This CDR3 comprises 14 residues. Full variable domain (missing parts from reference TRBV2 and TRBJ2-7): EPEVTQTPSHQVTQMGQEVILRCVPISNHLYFYWYRQILGQKVEFLVSFYNNEISEKSEIFDDQFSVERPDGSNFTLKIRSTKLEDSAMYFCASSVHGGAYEQYFGPGTRLTVT.

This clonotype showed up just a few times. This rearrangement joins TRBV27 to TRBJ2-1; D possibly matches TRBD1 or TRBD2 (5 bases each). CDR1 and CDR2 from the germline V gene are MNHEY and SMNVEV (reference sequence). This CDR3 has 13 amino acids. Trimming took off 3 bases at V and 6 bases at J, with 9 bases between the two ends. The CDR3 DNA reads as TGTGCCAGCAGTTTGGGGGTTCCCAATGAGCAGTTCTTC. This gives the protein CASSLGVPNEQFF.

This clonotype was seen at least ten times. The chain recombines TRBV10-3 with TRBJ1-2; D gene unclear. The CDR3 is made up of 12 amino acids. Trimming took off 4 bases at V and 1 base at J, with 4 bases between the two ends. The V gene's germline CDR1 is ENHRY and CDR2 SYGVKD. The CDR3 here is CAISVNNYGYTF. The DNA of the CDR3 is TGTGCCATCAGTGTTAATAACTATGGCTACACCTTC.

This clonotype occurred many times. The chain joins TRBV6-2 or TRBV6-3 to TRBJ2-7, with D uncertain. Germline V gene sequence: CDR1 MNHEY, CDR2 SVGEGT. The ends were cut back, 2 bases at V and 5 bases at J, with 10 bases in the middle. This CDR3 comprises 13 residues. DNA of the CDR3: TGTGCCAGCAGTTACGTCCGATGGGACGAGCAGTACTTC. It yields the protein CASSYVRWDEQYF.

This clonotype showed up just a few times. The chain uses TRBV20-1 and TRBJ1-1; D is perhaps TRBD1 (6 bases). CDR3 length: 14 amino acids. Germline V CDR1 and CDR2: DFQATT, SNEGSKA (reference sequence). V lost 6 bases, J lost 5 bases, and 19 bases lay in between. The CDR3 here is CSAPRGGVETEAFF. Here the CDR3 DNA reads TGCAGTGCCCCGAGGGGGGGAGTAGAGACTGAAGCTTTCTTT.

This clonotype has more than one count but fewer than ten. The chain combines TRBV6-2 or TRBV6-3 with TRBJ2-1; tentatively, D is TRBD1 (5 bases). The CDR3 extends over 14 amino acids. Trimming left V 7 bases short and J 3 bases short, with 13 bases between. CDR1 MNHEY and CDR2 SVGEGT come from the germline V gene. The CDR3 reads CASNVRVNYNEQFF. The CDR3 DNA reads TGTGCCAGCAACGTCAGGGTAAACTACAATGAGCAGTTCTTC.

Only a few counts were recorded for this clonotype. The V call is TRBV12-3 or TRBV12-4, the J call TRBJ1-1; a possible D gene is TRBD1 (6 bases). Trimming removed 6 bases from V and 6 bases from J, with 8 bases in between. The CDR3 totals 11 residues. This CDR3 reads CASRWTAEAFF. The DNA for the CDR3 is TGTGCCAGCAGGTGGACAGCTGAAGCTTTCTTT.

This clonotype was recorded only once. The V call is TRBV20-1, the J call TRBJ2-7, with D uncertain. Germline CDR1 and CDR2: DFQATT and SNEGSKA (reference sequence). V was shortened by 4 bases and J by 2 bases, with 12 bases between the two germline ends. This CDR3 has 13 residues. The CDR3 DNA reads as TGCAGTGCTAAGTCCAACCTTCCCTACGAGCAGTACTTC. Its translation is CSAKSNLPYEQYF.

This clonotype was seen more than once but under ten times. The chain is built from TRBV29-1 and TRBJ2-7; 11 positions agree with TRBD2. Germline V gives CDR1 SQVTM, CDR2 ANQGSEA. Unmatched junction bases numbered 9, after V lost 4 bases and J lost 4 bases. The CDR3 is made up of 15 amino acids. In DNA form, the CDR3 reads TGCAGCGTTGTACTTGGGACTAGCGGAGGATACGAGCAGTACTTC. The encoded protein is CSVVLGTSGGYEQYF.

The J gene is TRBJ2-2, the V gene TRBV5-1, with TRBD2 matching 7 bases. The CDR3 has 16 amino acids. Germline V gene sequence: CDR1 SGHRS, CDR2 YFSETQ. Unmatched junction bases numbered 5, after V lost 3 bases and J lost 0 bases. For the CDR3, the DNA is TGCGCCAGCAGCTATTCAGCGGGAACGAACACCGGGGAGCTGTTTTTT. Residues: CASSYSAGTNTGELFF.

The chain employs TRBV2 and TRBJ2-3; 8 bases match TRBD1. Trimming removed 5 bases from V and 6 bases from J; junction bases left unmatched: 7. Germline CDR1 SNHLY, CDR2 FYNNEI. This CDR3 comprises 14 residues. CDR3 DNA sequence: TGTGCCAGCAGTTCGGGACAGGCGGGGGATACGCAGTATTTT. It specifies CASSSGQAGDTQYF.

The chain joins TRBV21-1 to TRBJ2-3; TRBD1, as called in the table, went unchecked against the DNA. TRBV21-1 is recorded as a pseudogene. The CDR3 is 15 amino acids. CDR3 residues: CASSNDRGPTDTQYF. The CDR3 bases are TGTGCCAGCAGCAACGACAGGGGGCCGACAGATACGCAGTATTTT.

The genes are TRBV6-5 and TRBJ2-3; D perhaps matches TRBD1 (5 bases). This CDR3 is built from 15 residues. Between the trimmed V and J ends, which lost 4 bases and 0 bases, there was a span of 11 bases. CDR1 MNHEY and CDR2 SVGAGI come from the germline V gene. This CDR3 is CASSSTQASTDTQYF. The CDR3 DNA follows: TGTGCCAGCAGTTCTACACAGGCAAGCACAGATACGCAGTATTTT.

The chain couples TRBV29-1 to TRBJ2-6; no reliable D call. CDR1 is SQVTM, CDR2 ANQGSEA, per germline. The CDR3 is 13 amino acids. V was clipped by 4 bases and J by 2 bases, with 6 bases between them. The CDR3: CSVGVTGANVLTF. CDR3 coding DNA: TGCAGCGTTGGTGTGACTGGGGCCAACGTCCTGACTTTC.

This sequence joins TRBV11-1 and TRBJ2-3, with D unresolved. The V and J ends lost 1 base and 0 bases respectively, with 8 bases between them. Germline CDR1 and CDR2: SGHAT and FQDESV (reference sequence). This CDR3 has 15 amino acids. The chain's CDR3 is CASSLVAVSTDTQYF. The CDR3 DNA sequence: TGTGCCAGCAGCTTAGTGGCAGTAAGCACAGATACGCAGTATTTT.

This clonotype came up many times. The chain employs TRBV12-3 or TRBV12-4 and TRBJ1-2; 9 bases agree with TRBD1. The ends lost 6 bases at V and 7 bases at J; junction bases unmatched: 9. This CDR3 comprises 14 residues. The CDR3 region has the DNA TGTGCCAGCAGCTGGACAGGGGTTGAGGCTGGCTACACCTTC. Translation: CASSWTGVEAGYTF.